The present TCR beta chain was sequenced within a study of graft-versus-host responses after intestinal transplantation. Study information: Isolated intestinal, liver-intestinal, or multivisceral transplants had been given to the recipients. The study's findings and limits: In recipient marrow, GvH clones were found, and some appeared first in ileum or blood.

The CDR3 is 16 amino acids. With V trimmed by 2 bases and J by 3 bases, 4 bases remained unmatched. CDR1 and CDR2 (germline): SGHRS, YFSETQ. Points on this clone: Its antigen is as yet unknown.

The data were produced by immunoSEQ multiplex PCR, yet TCRdb's version contains in-frame clones alone and is incomplete. Altogether around 78,000 clones are present, 87% being singletons, with the ten largest covering approximately 8%. The sample in question was unstimulated CD8+ T cells sorted from spleen or lymph node cells, obtained before transplant. The chain employs TRBV5-1 and TRBJ2-7; TRBD2 agrees at 14 bases. This receptor was obtained from a human donor who was the organ donor for an intestinal transplant. This CDR3 reads CASSLGLAGGVYEQYF. DNA for the CDR3: TGCGCCAGCAGCTTAGGACTAGCGGGGGGAGTCTACGAGCAGTACTTC.